This paragraph reports one TCR beta chain. Its specificity is not known. With 60 Vbeta and 13 Jbeta primers, the PCR was carried out. The table came from immunoSEQ multiplex PCR; TCRdb's copy has only in-frame clones and leaves some out. The table lists around 140,000 clones, approximately 84% of them singletons. This sample is part of a study of cytomegalovirus exposure and HLA in healthy donors. The study's findings and limits: In a later analysis, TCR beta V- and J-gene trimming showed a link to a missense DCLRE1C variant. An observed cluster of highly shared sequence variants was recorded as a likely sequencing artifact. Most TCR beta V segments were productive about 87% or about 30% of the time in an earlier analysis.

V gave up 4 bases and J gave up 6 bases; unmatched junction bases: 9. Germline loops: CDR1 SGHRS, CDR2 YFSETQ. The CDR3 runs to 14 residues. V is TRBV5-1 and J is TRBJ1-1; 7 nucleotides match TRBD1. The clonotype was recovered from a woman aged 18-29 years in good health and CMV-seronegative. What was sequenced was PBMCs. The chain's CDR3 is CASSARQGEAEAFF. The DNA of the CDR3 is TGCGCCAGCAGCGCCCGACAGGGAGAGGCTGAAGCTTTCTTT.